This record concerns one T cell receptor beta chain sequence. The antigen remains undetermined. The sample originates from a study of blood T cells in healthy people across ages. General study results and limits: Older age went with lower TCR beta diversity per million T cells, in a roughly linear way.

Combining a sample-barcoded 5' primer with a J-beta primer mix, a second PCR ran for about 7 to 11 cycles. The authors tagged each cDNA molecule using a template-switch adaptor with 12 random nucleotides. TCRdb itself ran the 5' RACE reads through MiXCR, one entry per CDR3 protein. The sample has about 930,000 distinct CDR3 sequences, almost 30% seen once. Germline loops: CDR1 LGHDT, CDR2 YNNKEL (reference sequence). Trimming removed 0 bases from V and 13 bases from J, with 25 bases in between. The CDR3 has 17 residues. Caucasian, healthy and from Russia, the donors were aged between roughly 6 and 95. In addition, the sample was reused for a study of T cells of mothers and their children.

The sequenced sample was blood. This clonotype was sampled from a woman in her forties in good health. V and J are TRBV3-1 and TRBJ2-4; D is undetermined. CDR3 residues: CASSQEKESADSYEQYF. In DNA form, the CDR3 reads TGTGCCAGCAGCCAAGAAAAAGAGAGCGCGGATTCCTACGAACAGTACTTC.